Listed here are 30 T cell receptor beta chains from one sample, sequenced in a study of blood T cells in healthy people across ages (dated by TCRdb to 2014 to 2015). Library preparation used 5' RACE. Sequencing was performed on an Illumina HiSeq 2500. A second PCR of roughly 7 to 12 cycles was performed with a sample-barcoded 5' primer and a J-beta primer mix. TCRdb reprocessed the public reads (quality trimming at Q25 with fastp, clone calling with MiXCR) and kept in-frame beta chains. When rows share a CDR3 protein, they turn into one entry using the most common DNA and genes. This sample holds about 970,000 distinct CDR3 sequences; 51% were observed only once. The ten most abundant clones make up over 20% of the sample. The sample taken for sequencing was blood. The receptors shown here come from a woman aged 55-69 years in good health.

This clonotype occurred a few times. The chain employs TRBV7-9 and TRBJ1-4; 9 positions agree with TRBD1. CDR1 and CDR2 (germline): SEHNR, FQNEAQ (reference sequence). The CDR3 extends over 19 amino acids. J was trimmed by 1 base and V by 4 bases; bases with no gene match: 13. Here the CDR3 reads CASSSPTGTGFGTNEKLFF. The DNA for the CDR3 is TGTGCCAGCAGCTCCCCCACGGGGACAGGGTTTGGAACTAATGAAAAACTGTTTTTT.

The chain links TRBV20-1 to TRBJ2-1; 12 nucleotides agree with TRBD2. CDR3 length: 14 residues. The V and J ends lost 7 bases and 7 bases, in that order; junction bases with no gene match: 8. CDR1 is DFQATT and CDR2 is SNEGSKA in the germline V gene (reference sequence). CDR3 protein: CSGLAGGPRNEQFF. CDR3 nucleotides: TGCAGTGGGCTAGCGGGAGGGCCGAGAAATGAGCAGTTCTTC.

V usage is TRBV20-1 and J usage is TRBJ2-1; TRBD2 matches 12 bases. Germline V CDR1 and CDR2: DFQATT, SNEGSKA (reference sequence). Trimming took 6 bases from V and 7 from J; bases not matched to a gene: 4. The CDR3 has 13 residues. The CDR3 nucleotides are TGCAGTGCGGCGGGACTAGCGGGTAATGAGCAGTTCTTC. This gives the protein CSAAGLAGNEQFF.

The chain joins TRBV12-3 or TRBV12-4 to TRBJ2-5; a possible D gene is TRBD1 (5 bases). The CDR3 runs 15 residues. The V end lost 2 bases, the J end lost 2 bases, and 12 bases lay between the germline ends. CDR3 coding DNA: TGTGCCAGCAGTTTAAGGCCGACAGATCAAGAGACCCAGTACTTC. Encoded protein: CASSLRPTDQETQYF.

Turning to this clonotype: Germline is not matched at one junction end, which may reflect a read error. J is TRBJ1-2 and V is TRBV29-1, with D uncertain. The CDR3 totals 13 residues. Germline loops: CDR1 SQVTM, CDR2 ANQGSEA. The CDR3, as DNA: TGCAACGTTGAAGCCAGATCCGACTATGGCTACACCTTC. It encodes CNVEARSDYGYTF.

This clonotype was counted between two and nine times. This sequence joins TRBV5-1 and TRBJ2-1; 9 bases agree with TRBD1. From germline, CDR1 is SGHRS and CDR2 YFSETQ. V gave up 1 base and J gave up 3 bases; unmatched junction bases: 5. The CDR3 is 16 amino acids. DNA for the CDR3: TGCGCCAGCAGCTTGTGGAGGGGACAGGGCTACAATGAGCAGTTCTTC. Translated: CASSLWRGQGYNEQFF.

This clonotype was recorded once. The germline gene is not matched at one end of the junction; a read error may be the cause. The V and J genes are TRBV20-1 and TRBJ2-4, with TRBD2 matching 11 bases. The CDR3 spans 17 residues. The germline V gene encodes CDR1 DFQATT and CDR2 SNEGSKA (reference sequence). Here the CDR3 DNA reads TGCAGTGCTCCGAAAGCCCCACTAGCGGGAGAAGGGTACGAGCAGTGCTTC. Protein product: CSAPKAPLAGEGYEQCF.

CDR3 nucleotide sequence: TGCAGTGCTAGAGACCCAGACAGGGGTGGCGGGAGGGCCGGACTGGTCCACTACGAGCAGTACTTC. It yields the protein CSARDPDRGGGRAGLVHYEQYF. The rearrangement uses TRBV20-1 and TRBJ2-7, with D tentatively TRBD2 (9 bases). The germline V gene encodes CDR1 DFQATT and CDR2 SNEGSKA (reference sequence). V dropped 0 bases and J dropped 3 bases, with 36 bases sitting between them. This CDR3 is 22 amino acids long.

The chain recombines TRBV4-1 with TRBJ1-1; 7 positions agree with TRBD1. The CDR3 contains 18 residues. Germline V gives CDR1 MGHRA, CDR2 YSYEKL. With V trimmed by 4 bases and J by 1 base, 15 bases remained unmatched. CDR3 region: CASSLIQGRQGENTEAFF. The DNA of the CDR3 is TGCGCCAGCAGCCTCATACAGGGCCGGCAGGGGGAGAACACTGAAGCTTTCTTT.

Turning to this clonotype: Mismatch with germline at one junction end may stem from a read error. CDR3 loop: CASSQKQGEDSPPHF. In DNA, the CDR3 is TGCGCCAGCAGCCAGAAACAGGGTGAGGATTCACCCCCCCACTTT. The J gene is TRBJ1-6, the V gene TRBV4-1; tentative D call: TRBD1 (6 bases). CDR1 and CDR2 from the germline V gene are MGHRA and YSYEKL. CDR3 length: 15 residues.

The V and J genes are TRBV10-3 and TRBJ2-7; 7 nucleotides line up with TRBD2. CDR3 length: 14 amino acids. J gave up 3 bases and V 3 bases, and 5 bases lay outside the gene matches. Germline V gene lookup returns CDR1 ENHRY and CDR2 SYGVKD. The CDR3 DNA follows: TGTGCCATCAGTGACCCAGCGGGGAACTACGAGCAGTACTTC. It specifies CAISDPAGNYEQYF.

The chain is built from TRBV20-1 and TRBJ2-5; D might be TRBD2 (5 bases). CDR1 is DFQATT, CDR2 SNEGSKA, per germline (reference sequence). The V end lost 5 bases, the J end lost 5 bases, and 21 bases lay between the germline ends. There are 15 residues in the CDR3. CDR3: CSAARALSRRETQYF. The CDR3, as DNA: TGCAGTGCTGCAAGGGCACTCTCCCGGAGGGAGACCCAGTACTTC.

The chain is built from TRBV18 and TRBJ2-4; the match to TRBD1 covers 7 bases. Trimming took 3 bases from V and 0 from J; bases not matched to a gene: 5. The CDR3 spans 16 residues. Germline V lookup: CDR1 KGHSH, CDR2 LQKENI. CDR3 residues: CASSPYRGQAKNIQYF. Written as DNA, the CDR3 is TGTGCCAGCTCACCGTACAGGGGACAAGCCAAAAACATTCAGTACTTC. Based on the CDR3 plus reference TRBV18 and TRBJ2-4, the full variable domain is NAGVMQNPRHLVRRRGQEARLRCSPMKGHSHVYWYRQLPEEGLKFMVYLQKENIIDESGMPKERFSAEFPKEGPSILRIQQVVRGDSAAYFCASSPYRGQAKNIQYFGAGTRLSVL.

The gene calls are TRBV15 and TRBJ1-4; 7 positions agree with TRBD1. The CDR3 is made up of 14 amino acids. Germline lookup yields CDR1 LNHNV and CDR2 YYDKDF (reference sequence). V lost 4 bases, J lost 7 bases, and 6 bases stayed unmatched. The CDR3 is CATSMGTAFEKLFF. The CDR3 bases are TGTGCCACCAGCATGGGGACAGCATTTGAAAAACTGTTTTTT.

This clonotype was counted many times. This chain uses TRBV7-9 with TRBJ2-5; 7 bases map to TRBD1. Unmatched junction bases numbered 2, after V lost 2 bases and J lost 2 bases. The CDR3 loop spans 14 amino acids. From germline, CDR1 is SEHNR and CDR2 FQNEAQ (reference sequence). The DNA for the CDR3 is TGTGCCAGCAGCTTACGGGACAGTCAAGAGACCCAGTACTTC. Translating it yields CASSLRDSQETQYF.

V is TRBV7-9 and J is TRBJ1-6; D uncertain. Germline CDR1 SEHNR, CDR2 FQNEAQ (reference sequence). Trimming pared 5 bases from V and 11 bases from J, leaving 19 bases between. The CDR3 contains 15 residues. The CDR3 DNA follows: TGTGCCAGCAGCCCCCTTGAAGGCAGGTCGGCACCCCTCCACTTT. It encodes CASSPLEGRSAPLHF.

The chain uses TRBV7-9 and TRBJ1-1; perhaps TRBD1 as D (5 bases). The germline CDR1 and CDR2 sequences are SEHNR and FQNEAQ (reference sequence). The V end was cut by 4 bases, the J end by 4 bases, with 13 bases between. The CDR3 is made up of 14 amino acids. CDR3 nucleotide sequence: TGTGCCAGCAGCTCTTTGCCCACAGGCACTGAAGCTTTCTTT. This codes for CASSSLPTGTEAFF. Full variable domain (rest looked up from reference TRBV7-9 and TRBJ1-1): DTGVSQNPRHKITKRGQNVTFRCDPISEHNRLYWYRQTLGQGPEFLTYFQNEAQLEKSRLLSDRFSAERPKGSFSTLEIQRTEQGDSAMYLCASSSLPTGTEAFFGQGTRLTVV.

The rearrangement joins TRBV20-1 to TRBJ2-3, with 8 nucleotides matching TRBD2. Germline-derived CDR1 and CDR2 are DFQATT and SNEGSKA (reference sequence). V was pared by 0 bases and J by 6 bases, with 8 bases of the junction left unmatched. This CDR3 has 15 amino acids. The CDR3 nucleotides read TGCAGTGCTAGAGATTGGGTTAGCGGGACGGATACGCAGTATTTT. Its translation: CSARDWVSGTDTQYF.

The CDR3 DNA reads TGTGCCTCACGACTGAGTGGCTCCTACAATGAGCAGTTCTTC. This gives the protein CASRLSGSYNEQFF. The chain employs TRBV10-3 and TRBJ2-1; no clear D gene. Germline V gene sequence: CDR1 ENHRY, CDR2 SYGVKD. Trimming pared 11 bases from V and 0 bases from J, leaving 14 bases between. This CDR3 comprises 14 residues.

This clonotype came up a few times. The CDR3, as DNA: TGTGCCAGCAGTTTAAACTGGGGGGCGGGAGCCAAAAACATTCAGTACTTC. Protein: CASSLNWGAGAKNIQYF. V and J are TRBV12-3 or TRBV12-4 and TRBJ2-4; either TRBD1 or TRBD2 may supply D (6 bases each). V lost 2 bases, J lost 0 bases, and 14 bases lay in between. The length of the CDR3 is 17 residues.

This chain joins TRBV29-1 and TRBJ1-2, with no clear D. In germline, CDR1 is SQVTM, CDR2 ANQGSEA. Trimming left V 1 base short and J 6 bases short, with 9 bases between. The CDR3 has 12 residues. The CDR3 nucleotides read TGCAGCGTTGAAGGCAGAGACGATGGCTACACCTTC. Translation: CSVEGRDDGYTF.

This clonotype was detected a few times. The chain employs TRBV27 and TRBJ2-7, with 7 bases lining up with TRBD2. The CDR3 runs 13 residues. V dropped 10 bases and J dropped 6; count of bases not matched to a gene: 12. The germline V gene encodes CDR1 MNHEY and CDR2 SMNVEV (reference sequence). The CDR3 loop reads CATHPGGVGEQYF. The CDR3 DNA is TGTGCCACGCATCCGGGGGGAGTGGGCGAGCAGTACTTC.

This clonotype was recorded a few times. V gene TRBV28 combines with J gene TRBJ2-7, with 8 bases identical to TRBD1. J was trimmed by 4 bases and V by 3 bases; bases with no gene match: 5. This CDR3 contains 14 residues. Germline V lookup: CDR1 MDHEN, CDR2 SYDVKM. The CDR3 protein is CASSFPGQAYEQYF. The DNA of the CDR3 is TGTGCCAGCAGTTTTCCGGGACAGGCGTACGAGCAGTACTTC.

This clonotype appeared a single time. The rearrangement joins TRBV29-1 to TRBJ1-2; D gene uncertain. The germline V gene encodes CDR1 SQVTM and CDR2 ANQGSEA. V dropped 3 bases and J dropped 0 bases, with 14 bases sitting between them. The CDR3 runs 15 residues. CDR3 sequence: CSVEGIPNSNYGYTF. CDR3 bases: TGCAGCGTTGAGGGGATACCTAATTCTAACTATGGCTACACCTTC. Supplemented by reference TRBV29-1 and TRBJ1-2, the full variable domain reads SAVISQKPSRDICQRGTSLTIQCQVDSQVTMMFWYRQQPGQSLTLIATANQGSEATYESGFVIDKFPISRPNLTFSTLTVSNMSPEDSSIYLCSVEGIPNSNYGYTFGSGTRLTVV.

This clonotype was detected ten times or more. The J gene is TRBJ2-7, the V gene TRBV20-1; 8 nucleotides match TRBD2. From germline, CDR1 is DFQATT and CDR2 SNEGSKA (reference sequence). The V and J ends lost 1 base and 0 bases, in that order; junction bases with no gene match: 5. The CDR3 contains 15 residues. The CDR3 DNA follows: TGCAGTGCTAGAGCCCTAGCGGGTACCTCCTACGAGCAGTACTTC. As protein: CSARALAGTSYEQYF.

The rearrangement uses TRBV27 and TRBJ2-1, with D possibly being TRBD2 (7 bases). Trimming stripped 4 bases from V and 2 bases from J, with 15 bases between. The CDR3 is made up of 16 amino acids. Germline assignment: CDR1 MNHEY and CDR2 SMNVEV (reference sequence). The chain's CDR3 is CASSYRGLAAYNEQFF. Here the CDR3 DNA reads TGTGCCAGCAGTTACCGGGGGCTAGCGGCCTACAATGAGCAGTTCTTC.

The chain recombines TRBV29-1 with TRBJ2-4, with TRBD2 matching over 10 bases. The J call is doubtful: the DNA matches TRBJ2-7 better. The CDR3 has 15 amino acids. Germline V lookup: CDR1 SQVTM, CDR2 ANQGSEA. The CDR3 bases are TGCAGCGTTATTACCAGCGGGAGGGCCAATAACGAGCAGTACTTC. It yields the protein CSVITSGRANNEQYF.

This chain uses TRBV7-6 with TRBJ2-5; the match to TRBD2 covers 12 bases. The J call is in doubt because the DNA end fits TRBJ2-7 better. Germline assignment: CDR1 SGHVS and CDR2 FNYEAQ. The CDR3 consists of 15 residues. The CDR3 loop is CASSLATSGSHEQYF. The CDR3 DNA reads TGTGCCAGCAGCTTAGCGACTAGCGGGAGCCACGAGCAGTACTTC.

This rearrangement joins TRBV21-1 to TRBJ2-7. TRBV21-1 is designated a pseudogene. The CDR3 loop spans 15 amino acids. CDR3 sequence: CASSKGPGTAYEQYF. The DNA for the CDR3 is TGTGCCAGCAGCAAAGGGCCCGGGACTGCCTACGAGCAGTACTTC.

The genes are TRBV21-1 and TRBJ2-7; TRBD1, the table's D call, lacks a check against the DNA. TRBV21-1 is deemed a pseudogene. The CDR3 loop spans 11 amino acids. The CDR3 here is CTPGGGNEQYF. The CDR3 DNA follows: TGTACACCAGGGGGCGGCAACGAGCAGTACTTC.